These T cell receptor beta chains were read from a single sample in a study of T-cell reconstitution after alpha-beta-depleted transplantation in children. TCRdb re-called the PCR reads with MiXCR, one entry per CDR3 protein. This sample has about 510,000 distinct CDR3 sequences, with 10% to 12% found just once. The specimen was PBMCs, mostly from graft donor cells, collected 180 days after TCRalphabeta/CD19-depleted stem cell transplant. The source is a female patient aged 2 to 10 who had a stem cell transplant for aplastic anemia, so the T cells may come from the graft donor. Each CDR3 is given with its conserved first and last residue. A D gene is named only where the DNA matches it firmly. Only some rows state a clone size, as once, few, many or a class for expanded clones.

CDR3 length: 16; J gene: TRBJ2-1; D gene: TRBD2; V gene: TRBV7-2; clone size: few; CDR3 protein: CASSLAPSGMYNEQFF; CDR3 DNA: TGTGCCAGCAGCTTAGCGCCAAGCGGGATGTACAATGAGCAGTTCTTC
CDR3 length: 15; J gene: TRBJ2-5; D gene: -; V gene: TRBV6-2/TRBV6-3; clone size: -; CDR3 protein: CASVPRLRRQETQYF; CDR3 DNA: TGTGCCAGCGTCCCGAGACTTCGCCGCCAAGAGACCCAGTACTTC
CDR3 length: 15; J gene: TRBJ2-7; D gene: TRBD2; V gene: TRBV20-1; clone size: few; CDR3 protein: CSARELAVLSYEQYF; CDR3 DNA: TGCAGTGCTAGAGAACTAGCGGTACTCTCCTACGAGCAGTACTTC
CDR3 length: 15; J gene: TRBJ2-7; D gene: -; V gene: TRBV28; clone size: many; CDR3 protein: CASSFGLSEIYEQYF; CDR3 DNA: TGTGCCAGCAGTTTCGGGCTGAGTGAGATCTACGAGCAGTACTTC
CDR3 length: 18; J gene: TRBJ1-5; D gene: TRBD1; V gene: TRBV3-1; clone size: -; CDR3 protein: CACSPPGQGVVGNQPQHF; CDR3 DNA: TGTGCCTGCAGCCCACCGGGACAGGGGGTTGTAGGCAATCAGCCCCAGCATTTT
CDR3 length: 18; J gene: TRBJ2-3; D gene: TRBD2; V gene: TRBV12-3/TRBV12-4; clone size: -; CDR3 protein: CASNRPSGTSGGTDTQYF; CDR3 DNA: TGTGCCAGCAACCGACCCTCCGGGACTAGCGGGGGCACAGATACGCAGTATTTT
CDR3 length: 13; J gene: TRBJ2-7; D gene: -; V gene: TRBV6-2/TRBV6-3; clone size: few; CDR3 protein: CASTDDQTYEQYF; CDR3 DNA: TGTGCCAGCACCGACGACCAAACCTACGAGCAGTACTTC
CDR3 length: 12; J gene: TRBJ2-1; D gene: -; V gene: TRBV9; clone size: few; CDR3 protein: CASSVGWGEQFF; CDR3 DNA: TGTGCCAGCAGCGTAGGGTGGGGTGAGCAGTTCTTC
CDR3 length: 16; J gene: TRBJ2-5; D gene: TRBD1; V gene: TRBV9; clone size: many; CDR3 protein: CASSPTVGQGRETQYF; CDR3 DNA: TGTGCCAGCAGCCCCACTGTGGGACAGGGAAGGGAGACCCAGTACTTC
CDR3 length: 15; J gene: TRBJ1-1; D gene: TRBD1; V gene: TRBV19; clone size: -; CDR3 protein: CASSLSTGRISEAFF; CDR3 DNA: TGTGCCAGTAGTCTCTCGACAGGGAGGATCTCTGAAGCTTTCTTT
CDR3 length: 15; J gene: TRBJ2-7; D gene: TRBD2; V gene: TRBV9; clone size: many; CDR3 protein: CASSVGGRGDLEQYF; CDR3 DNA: TGTGCCAGCAGCGTAGGGGGTCGGGGGGACCTCGAGCAGTACTTC
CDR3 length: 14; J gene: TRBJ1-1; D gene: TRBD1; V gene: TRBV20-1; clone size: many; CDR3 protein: CSARDTGGPTEAFF; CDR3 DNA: TGCAGTGCTAGAGATACAGGGGGACCCACTGAAGCTTTCTTT
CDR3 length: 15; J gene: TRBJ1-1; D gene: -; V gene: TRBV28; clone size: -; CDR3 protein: CASSFRPPGRTEAFF; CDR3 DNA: TGTGCCAGCAGTTTCCGCCCCCCAGGGAGGACTGAAGCTTTCTTT
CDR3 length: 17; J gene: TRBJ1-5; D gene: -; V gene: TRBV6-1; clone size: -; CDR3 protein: CASSDGYASYSNQPQHF; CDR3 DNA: TGTGCCAGCAGTGACGGATATGCCTCCTATAGCAATCAGCCCCAGCATTTT
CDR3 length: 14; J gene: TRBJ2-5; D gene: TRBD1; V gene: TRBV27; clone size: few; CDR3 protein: CASSRLQGWQTQYF; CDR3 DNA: TGTGCCAGCAGCCGCTTACAGGGGTGGCAGACCCAGTACTTC
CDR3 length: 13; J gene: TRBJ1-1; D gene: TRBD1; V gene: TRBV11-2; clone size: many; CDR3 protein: CASSPGGNTEAFF; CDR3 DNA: TGTGCCAGCAGCCCAGGGGGGAACACTGAAGCTTTCTTT
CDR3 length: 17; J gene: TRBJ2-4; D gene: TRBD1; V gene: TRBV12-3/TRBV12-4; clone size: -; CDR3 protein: CASSPIRDRRAKNIQYF; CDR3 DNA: TGTGCCAGCAGTCCCATCCGGGACAGGCGCGCCAAAAACATTCAGTACTTC
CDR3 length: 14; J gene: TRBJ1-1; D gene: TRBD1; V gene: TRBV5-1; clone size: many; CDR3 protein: CASSLSHRGTEAFF; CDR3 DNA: TGCGCCAGCAGCTTGAGTCACAGGGGTACTGAAGCTTTCTTT
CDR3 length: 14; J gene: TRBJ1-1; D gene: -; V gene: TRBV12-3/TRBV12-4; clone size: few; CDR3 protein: CASSSLQGYTEAFF; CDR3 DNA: TGTGCCAGCAGTTCGTTACAGGGATACACTGAAGCTTTCTTT
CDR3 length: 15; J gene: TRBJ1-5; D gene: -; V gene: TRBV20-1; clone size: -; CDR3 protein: CSARAGQYSNQPQHF; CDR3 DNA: TGCAGTGCTAGAGCTGGACAATATAGCAATCAGCCCCAGCATTTT
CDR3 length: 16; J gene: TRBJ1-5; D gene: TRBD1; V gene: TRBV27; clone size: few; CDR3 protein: CASSFSGDRRDQPQHF; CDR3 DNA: TGTGCCAGCAGTTTCTCCGGGGACAGGAGGGATCAGCCCCAGCATTTT
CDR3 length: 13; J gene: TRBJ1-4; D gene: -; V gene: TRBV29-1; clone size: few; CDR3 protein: CSAALGVGEKLFF; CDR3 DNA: TGCAGCGCTGCTCTCGGGGTCGGAGAAAAACTGTTTTTT
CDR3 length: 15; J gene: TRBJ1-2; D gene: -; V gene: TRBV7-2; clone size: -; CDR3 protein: CASSYRDGANYGYTF; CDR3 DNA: TGTGCCAGCAGCTACCGGGACGGAGCTAACTATGGCTACACCTTC
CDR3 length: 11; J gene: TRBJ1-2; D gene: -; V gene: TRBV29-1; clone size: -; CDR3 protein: CSVEAGLGYTF; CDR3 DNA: TGCAGCGTTGAGGCTGGGCTGGGCTACACCTTC
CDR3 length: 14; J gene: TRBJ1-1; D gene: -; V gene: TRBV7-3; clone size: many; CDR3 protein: CASSLYDSERGAFF; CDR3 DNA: TGTGCCAGCAGCTTATACGATTCAGAAAGGGGGGCTTTCTTT
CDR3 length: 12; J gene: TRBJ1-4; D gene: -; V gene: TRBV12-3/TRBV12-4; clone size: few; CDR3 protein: CASSQNVWGLFF; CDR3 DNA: TGTGCCAGCAGTCAAAACGTCTGGGGACTGTTTTTT
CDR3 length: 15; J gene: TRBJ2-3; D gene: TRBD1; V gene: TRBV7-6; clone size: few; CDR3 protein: CASSPTGGGTDTQYF; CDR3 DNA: TGTGCCAGCAGCCCGACAGGGGGCGGGACAGATACGCAGTATTTT
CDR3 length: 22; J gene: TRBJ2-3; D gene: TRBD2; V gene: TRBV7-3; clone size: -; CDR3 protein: CASSLTPGLLAGFNSSTDTQYF; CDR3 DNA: TGTGCCAGCAGCTTAACTCCTGGTCTTCTAGCGGGATTCAATTCTAGCACAGATACGCAGTATTTT
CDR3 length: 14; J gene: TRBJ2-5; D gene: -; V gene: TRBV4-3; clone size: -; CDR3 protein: CASSQDRGGETQYF; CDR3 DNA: TGCGCCAGCAGCCAAGACAGGGGGGGGGAGACCCAGTACTTC
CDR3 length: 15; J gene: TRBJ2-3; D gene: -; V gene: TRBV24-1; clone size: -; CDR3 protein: CATSGPGPSTDTQYF; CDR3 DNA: TGTGCCACCAGTGGACCAGGTCCAAGCACAGATACGCAGTATTTT
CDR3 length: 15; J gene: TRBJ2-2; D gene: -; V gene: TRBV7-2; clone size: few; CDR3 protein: CASSRTAANTGELFF; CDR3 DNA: TGTGCCAGCAGCCGGACGGCTGCGAACACCGGGGAGCTGTTTTTT
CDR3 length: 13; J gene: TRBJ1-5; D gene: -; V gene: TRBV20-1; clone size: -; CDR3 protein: CSARGHSNQPQHF; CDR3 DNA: TGCAGTGCTAGAGGCCACAGCAATCAGCCCCAGCATTTT
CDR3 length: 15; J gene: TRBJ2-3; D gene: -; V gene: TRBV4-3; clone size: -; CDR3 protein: CASSQVPRSLFTQYF; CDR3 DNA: TGCGCCAGCAGCCAAGTGCCCAGGTCTCTGTTTACGCAGTATTTT
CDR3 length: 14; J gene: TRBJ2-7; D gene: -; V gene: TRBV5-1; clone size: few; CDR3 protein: CASRLGPGEYEQYF; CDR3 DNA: TGCGCCAGCAGGCTTGGGCCCGGGGAGTACGAGCAGTACTTC
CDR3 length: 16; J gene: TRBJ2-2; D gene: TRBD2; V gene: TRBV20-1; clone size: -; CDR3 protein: CSARDRLAGGTGELFF; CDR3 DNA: TGCAGTGCTAGAGATCGCCTAGCGGGGGGCACCGGGGAGCTGTTTTTT
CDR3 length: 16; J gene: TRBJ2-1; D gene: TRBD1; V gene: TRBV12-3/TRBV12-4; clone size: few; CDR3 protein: CASSGARDRGSDEQFF; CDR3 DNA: TGTGCCAGCAGTGGGGCCCGGGACAGGGGATCTGATGAGCAGTTCTTC
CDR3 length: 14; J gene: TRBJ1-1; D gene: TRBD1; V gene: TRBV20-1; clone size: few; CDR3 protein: CSASTGGYSREAFF; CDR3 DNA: TGCAGTGCCTCGACAGGGGGGTACAGCCGTGAAGCTTTCTTT
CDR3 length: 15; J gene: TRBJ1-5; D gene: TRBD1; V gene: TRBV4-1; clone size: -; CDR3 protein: CASSHPGQSNQPQHF; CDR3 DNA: TGCGCCAGCAGCCATCCGGGACAGAGCAATCAGCCCCAGCATTTT
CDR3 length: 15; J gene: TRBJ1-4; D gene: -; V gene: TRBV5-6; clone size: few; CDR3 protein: CASSLRVSTNEKLFF; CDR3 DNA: TGTGCCAGCAGCTTGCGGGTTTCGACTAATGAAAAACTGTTTTTT
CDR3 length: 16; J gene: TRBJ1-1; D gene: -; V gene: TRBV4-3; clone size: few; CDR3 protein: CASSQEGRMMNTEAFF; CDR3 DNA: TGCGCCAGCAGCCAAGAGGGACGTATGATGAACACTGAAGCTTTCTTT
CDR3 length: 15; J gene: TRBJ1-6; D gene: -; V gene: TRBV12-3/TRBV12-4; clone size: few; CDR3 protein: CASSLGRAVNSPLHF; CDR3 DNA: TGTGCCAGCAGTTTGGGGAGGGCCGTGAACTCACCCCTCCACTTT
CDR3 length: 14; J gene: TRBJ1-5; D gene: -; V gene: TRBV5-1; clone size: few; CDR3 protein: CASSLEIGNQPQHF; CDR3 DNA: TGCGCCAGCAGCTTGGAAATCGGTAATCAGCCCCAGCATTTT
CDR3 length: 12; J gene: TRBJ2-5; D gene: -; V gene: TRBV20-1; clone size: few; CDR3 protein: CSASPGSVTQYF; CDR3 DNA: TGCAGTGCTAGCCCAGGGTCTGTGACCCAGTACTTC